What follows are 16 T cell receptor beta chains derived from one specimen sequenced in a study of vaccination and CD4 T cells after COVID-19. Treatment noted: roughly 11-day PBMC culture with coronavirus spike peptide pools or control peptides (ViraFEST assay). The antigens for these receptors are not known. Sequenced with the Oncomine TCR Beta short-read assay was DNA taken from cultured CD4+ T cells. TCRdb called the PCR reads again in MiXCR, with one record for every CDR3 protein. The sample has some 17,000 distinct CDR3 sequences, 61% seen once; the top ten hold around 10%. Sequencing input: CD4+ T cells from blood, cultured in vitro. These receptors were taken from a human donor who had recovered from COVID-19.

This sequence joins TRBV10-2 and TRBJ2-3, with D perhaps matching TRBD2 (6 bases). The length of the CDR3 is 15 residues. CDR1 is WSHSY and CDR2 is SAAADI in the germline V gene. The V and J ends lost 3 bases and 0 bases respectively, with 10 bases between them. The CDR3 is CASSDAGTSTDTQYF. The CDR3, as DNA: TGCGCCAGCAGTGACGCCGGGACTAGCACAGATACGCAGTATTTT.

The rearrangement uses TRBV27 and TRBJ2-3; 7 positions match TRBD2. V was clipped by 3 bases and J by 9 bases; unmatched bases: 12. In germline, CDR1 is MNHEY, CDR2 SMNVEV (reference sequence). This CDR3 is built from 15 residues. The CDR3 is CASSFRQGQGGTQYF. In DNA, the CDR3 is TGTGCCAGCAGTTTCCGCCAGGGTCAGGGAGGGACGCAGTATTTT.

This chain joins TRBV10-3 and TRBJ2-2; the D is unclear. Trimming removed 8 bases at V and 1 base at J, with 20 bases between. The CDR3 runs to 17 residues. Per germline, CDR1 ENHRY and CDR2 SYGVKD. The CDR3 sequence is CAIQNPADPENTGELFF. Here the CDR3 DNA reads TGTGCCATCCAAAACCCGGCGGACCCGGAGAACACCGGGGAGCTGTTTTTT.

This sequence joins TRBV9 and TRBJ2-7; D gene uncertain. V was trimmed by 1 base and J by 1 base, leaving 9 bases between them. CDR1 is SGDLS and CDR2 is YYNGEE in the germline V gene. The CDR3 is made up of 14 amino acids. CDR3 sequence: CASSVSFTSYEQYF. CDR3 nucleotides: TGTGCCAGCAGCGTATCCTTCACTTCCTACGAGCAGTACTTC.

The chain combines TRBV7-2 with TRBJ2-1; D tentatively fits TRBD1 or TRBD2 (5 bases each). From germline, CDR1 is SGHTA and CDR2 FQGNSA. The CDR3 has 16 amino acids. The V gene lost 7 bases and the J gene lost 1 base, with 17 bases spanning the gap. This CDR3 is CASNWAGDHSYNEQFF. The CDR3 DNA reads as TGTGCCAGCAACTGGGCTGGGGACCATTCCTACAATGAGCAGTTCTTC.

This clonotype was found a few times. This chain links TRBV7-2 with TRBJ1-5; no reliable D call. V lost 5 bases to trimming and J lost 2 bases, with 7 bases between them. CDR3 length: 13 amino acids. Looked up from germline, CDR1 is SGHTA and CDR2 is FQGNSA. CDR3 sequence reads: CASSPGGNQPQHF. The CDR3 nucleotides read TGTGCCAGCAGCCCCGGTGGCAATCAGCCCCAGCATTTT. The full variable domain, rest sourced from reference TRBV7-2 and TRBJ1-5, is GAGVSQSPSNKVTEKGKDVELRCDPISGHTALYWYRQSLGQGLEFLIYFQGNSAPDKSGLPSDRFSAERTGGSVSTLTIQRTQQEDSAVYLCASSPGGNQPQHFGDGTRLSIL.

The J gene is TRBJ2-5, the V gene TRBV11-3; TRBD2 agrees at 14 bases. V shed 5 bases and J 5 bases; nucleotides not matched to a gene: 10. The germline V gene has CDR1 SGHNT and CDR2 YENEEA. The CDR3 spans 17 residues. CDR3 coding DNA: TGTGCCAGCAGCCCAGGGGGACTAGCGGGAGAAGGGGAGACCCAGTACTTC. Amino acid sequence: CASSPGGLAGEGETQYF.

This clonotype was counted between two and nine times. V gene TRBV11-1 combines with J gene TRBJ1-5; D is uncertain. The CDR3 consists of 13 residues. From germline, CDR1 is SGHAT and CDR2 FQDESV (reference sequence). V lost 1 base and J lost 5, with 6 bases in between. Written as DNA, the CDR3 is TGTGCCAGCAGCTTAGAGGACGATCAGCCCCAGCATTTT. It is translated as CASSLEDDQPQHF.

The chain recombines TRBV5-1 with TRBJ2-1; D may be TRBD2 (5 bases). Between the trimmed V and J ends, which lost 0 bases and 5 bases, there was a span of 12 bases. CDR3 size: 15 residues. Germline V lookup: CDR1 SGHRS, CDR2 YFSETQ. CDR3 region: CASSLAELANNEQFF. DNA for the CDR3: TGCGCCAGCAGCTTGGCCGAGCTAGCTAACAATGAGCAGTTCTTC.

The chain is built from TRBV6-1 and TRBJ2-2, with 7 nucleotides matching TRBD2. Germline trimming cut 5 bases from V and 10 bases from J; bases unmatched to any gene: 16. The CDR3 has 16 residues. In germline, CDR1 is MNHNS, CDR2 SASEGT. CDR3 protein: CASSRRAGSRDVELFF. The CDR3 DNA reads TGTGCCAGCAGTCGCCGAGCGGGAAGTCGCGATGTGGAGCTGTTTTTT.

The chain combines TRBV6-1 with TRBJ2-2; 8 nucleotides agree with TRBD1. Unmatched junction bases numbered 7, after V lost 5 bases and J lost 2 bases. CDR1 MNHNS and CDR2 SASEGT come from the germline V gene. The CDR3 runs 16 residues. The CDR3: CASSRTGPRNTGELFF. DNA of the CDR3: TGTGCCAGCAGTCGGACAGGGCCGAGAAACACCGGGGAGCTGTTTTTT.

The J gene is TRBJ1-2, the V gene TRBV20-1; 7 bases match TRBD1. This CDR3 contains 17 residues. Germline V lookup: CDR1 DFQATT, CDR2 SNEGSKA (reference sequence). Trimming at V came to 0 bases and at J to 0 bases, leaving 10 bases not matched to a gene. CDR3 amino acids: CSARDPDRPPTNYGYTF. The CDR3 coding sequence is TGCAGTGCTAGAGATCCGGACAGGCCACCCACTAACTATGGCTACACCTTC.

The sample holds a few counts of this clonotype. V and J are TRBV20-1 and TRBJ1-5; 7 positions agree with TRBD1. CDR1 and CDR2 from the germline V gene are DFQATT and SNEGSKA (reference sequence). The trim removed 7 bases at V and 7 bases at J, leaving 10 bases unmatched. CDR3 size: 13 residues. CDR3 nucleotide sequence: TGCAGTGTCCAACCAGGGACAGAGCAGCCCCAGCATTTT. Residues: CSVQPGTEQPQHF.

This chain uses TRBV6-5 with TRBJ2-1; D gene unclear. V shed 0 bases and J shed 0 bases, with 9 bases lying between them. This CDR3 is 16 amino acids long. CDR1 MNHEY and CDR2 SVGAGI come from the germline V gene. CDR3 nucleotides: TGTGCCAGCAGTTACTCGATGGGTAGCTCCTACAATGAGCAGTTCTTC. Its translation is CASSYSMGSSYNEQFF.

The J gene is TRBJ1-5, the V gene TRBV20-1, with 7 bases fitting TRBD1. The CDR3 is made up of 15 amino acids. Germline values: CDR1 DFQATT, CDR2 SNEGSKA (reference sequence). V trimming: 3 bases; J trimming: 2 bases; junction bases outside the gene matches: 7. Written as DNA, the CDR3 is TGCAGTGCTAGCTTACAGGGGATGGGCAATCAGCCCCAGCATTTT. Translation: CSASLQGMGNQPQHF.

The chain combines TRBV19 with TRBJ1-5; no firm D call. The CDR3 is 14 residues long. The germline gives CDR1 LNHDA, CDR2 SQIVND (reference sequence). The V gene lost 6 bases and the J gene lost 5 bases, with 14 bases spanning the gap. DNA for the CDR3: TGTGCCAGTAGCCCATCCTGGCGCGATCAGCCCCAGCATTTT. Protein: CASSPSWRDQPQHF.